The T cell receptor (beta chain) under discussion was sequenced for a study of shared clonotypes between healthy human individuals. Looking at the study overall: The study used three CD4 naive, three CD4 memory, two CD8 naive and one CD8 memory plate per donor. Overall study results and limits: The expectation was that sequencing depth would affect clonotype sharing among donors.

Only Caucasian adults living in Nashville, Tennessee made up the donor group. In regard to this clone: Antigen specificity is unknown.

Genomic DNA of each subset was evenly split across several immunoSEQ plates. This table comes from immunoSEQ multiplex PCR, and its TCRdb copy is limited to in-frame clones, with some not included. This table holds about 1.1 million clones, around 78% found once. The sample taken for sequencing was memory CD4+ T cells from PBMCs. Stated subset: CD45RA-negative fraction. The TCR originated in a young man in good health. Some clones in this sample may be carry-over from other donors' samples.

The CDR3 nucleotides read TGTGCCAGCCGGCCCGACCTTTACAATGAGCAGTTCTTC. It translates to CASRPDLYNEQFF. This sequence joins TRBV7-9 and TRBJ2-1; D gene ambiguous. V was shortened by 8 bases and J by 4 bases, with 12 bases between the two germline ends. Germline CDR1 reads SEHNR; CDR2 reads FQNEAQ (reference sequence). The CDR3 totals 13 residues.